This T cell receptor beta chain was identified during a study of cytomegalovirus exposure and HLA in healthy donors. Study-wide points: Across HLA loci, a later analysis found differing TCR association rates, with DRB1 most and HLA-C fewest.

PCR primers comprised 60 Vbeta and 13 Jbeta primers. As processed by the authors: In a later analysis, of approximately 81 million unique beta chains, 9 million to 11 million appeared in at least two donors. Clones were read by immunoSEQ multiplex PCR, and TCRdb kept only the in-frame ones, dropping some. V, J and clone size are those of that table, while D and trimming were read from the DNA. Here the sample spans some 130,000 clones, about 72% being singletons. V trimming: 4 bases; J trimming: 1 base; junction bases outside the gene matches: 6. This CDR3 comprises 16 residues. Germline V gene sequence: CDR1 SGHRS, CDR2 YFSETQ. Of note for this clone: No antigen is known for it.

The sequence derives from a man aged 25-45 years in good health and CMV-seropositive. The rearrangement links TRBV5-1 to TRBJ2-3, with TRBD1 matching 10 bases. Material: PBMCs. CDR3 residues: CASSVVGQGGTDTQYF. The CDR3 region has the DNA TGCGCCAGCAGCGTAGTCGGACAGGGGGGCACAGATACGCAGTATTTT.